This T cell receptor (beta chain) is drawn from a study of T cells after yellow fever vaccination. Study results and caveats: The booster response re-showed most primary clones: 96% CD4, over 80% CD8. It was the secondary response that reached its peak faster, day 5 versus 15, but it was weaker.

The 5'RACE template-switching step produced TCR cDNA and added a universal primer site and UMIs. TCRdb passed the 5' RACE reads through MiXCR, listing each CDR3 protein once. The sample lists about 310,000 distinct CDR3 sequences, around 3.6% occurring once. This clonotype was recorded many times. Its antigen is currently unknown. There are 14 residues in the CDR3. V was pared by 6 bases and J by 8 bases, with 4 bases of the junction left unmatched. The germline gives CDR1 SNHLY, CDR2 FYNNEI. The TCR comes from a man in his late teens or twenties who received the YFV17D yellow fever vaccine. The material was PBMCs, obtained on the day of the yellow fever booster vaccination. The V gene is TRBV2, the J gene TRBJ2-1; 13 positions match TRBD2. CDR3 nucleotide sequence: TGTGCCAGCAGACTAGCGGGGGGGCCCTATGAGCAGTTCTTC. Protein sequence: CASRLAGGPYEQFF.